The 2 T cell receptor beta chains below come from one sample, sequenced in a study of regulatory T cells in long-lasting Graves disease. CDR3 regions were amplified by Arm-PCR using iRepertoire HTBI primers to build TCR beta libraries. TCRdb re-analysed the multiplex PCR reads in MiXCR, keeping a single row per CDR3 protein. The data contain about 470,000 distinct CDR3 sequences, just under 15% of them seen just once; the ten biggest clones take up around 17%. Noted time point: newly diagnosed GD, antithyroid drugs for less than 3 months. RNA from PBMCs was the source of the TCR library. The same specimen was also included in a second study, on T cells in Graves' hyperthyroidism and ophthalmopathy.

The sample here was peripheral blood mononuclear cells (PBMCs), taken at new diagnosis, from a patient treated with antithyroid drugs. Receptors were obtained from a young woman with Graves disease.

V usage is TRBV7-2 and J usage is TRBJ1-2; D ambiguous. From germline, CDR1 is SGHTA and CDR2 FQGNSA. V was trimmed by 5 bases and J by 3 bases, leaving 10 bases between them. The CDR3 sequence is 13 residues long. CDR3 loop: CASSPHMDYGYTF. The CDR3 DNA follows: TGTGCCAGCAGCCCCCACATGGACTATGGCTACACCTTC.

This clonotype was found many times. The chain links TRBV9 to TRBJ2-5, with 9 bases that match TRBD1. The germline gives CDR1 SGDLS, CDR2 YYNGEE. Unmatched junction bases numbered 4, after V lost 2 bases and J lost 5 bases. CDR3 length: 14 residues. In DNA, the CDR3 is TGTGCCAGCAGCGTGGGGGACAGGGTTGAGACCCAGTACTTC. Translated, it gives CASSVGDRVETQYF.